This T cell receptor beta chain was identified during a study of blood T cell repertoires in COVID-19. In the source study's methods: Reference gene primer amplification yielded estimated nucleated cell counts. TCRdb keeps only in-frame clones here, not all; method: immunoSEQ multiplex PCR. D and trimming were read from the DNA, whereas the V and J calls and clone size are those reported in that table. The data contain tens of thousands of clones, around 80% of them singletons. With 0 bases clipped from V and 4 bases from J, the junction kept 5 bases outside the gene matches. The germline CDR1 and CDR2 sequences are SEHNR and FQNEAQ (reference sequence). CDR3 length equals 15 residues.

The chain recombines TRBV7-9 with TRBJ2-7; the match to TRBD2 covers 8 bases. The sample taken for sequencing was peripheral blood. The TCR was taken from a man aged 60 to 69 with acute or convalescent COVID-19. The CDR3 DNA follows: TGTGCCAGCAGCTTAGCGGGCGGGAGGTTGTACGAGCAGTACTTC. This gives the protein CASSLAGGRLYEQYF.